A single T cell receptor (beta chain) is shown here with its context. Its cognate antigen is unknown. PCR employed 60 Vbeta and 13 Jbeta primers. Method: immunoSEQ multiplex PCR; TCRdb's copy keeps in-frame clones and lacks some. Here the sample spans fewer than 120,000 clones, 60% to 85% being singletons. At sampling all donors were nominally healthy, likely with unrecorded immune exposures. This sample was taken from a study of cytomegalovirus exposure and HLA in healthy donors. Findings of the study overall: Using the classifier, cytomegalovirus status was reportedly diagnosed with high specificity and sensitivity.

This CDR3 region has 17 residues. Germline CDR1 reads LGHNA; CDR2 reads YNFKEQ. V lost 3 bases to trimming and J lost 2 bases; unmatched junction nucleotides: 7. This TCR was recovered from a woman aged 25 to 39 in good health and CMV-seronegative. The sequenced sample was PBMCs. The chain has TRBV4-2 and TRBJ2-7; TRBD2 agrees at 13 bases. This CDR3 reads CASSQGPGTSGTYEQYF. CDR3 sequence (DNA): TGTGCCAGCAGCCAGGGCCCCGGGACTAGCGGGACCTACGAGCAGTACTTC.